The 19 T cell receptor beta chains below were found in one sample sequenced in a study of blood T cell repertoires in COVID-19. Repertoires were generated with immunoSEQ multiplex PCR, while TCRdb's copy carries only in-frame clones and drops some. Counted here are 180,000 or so clones, about four fifths occurring once; the ten biggest clones make up 9.5% to 11%. The sequencing sample was made of peripheral blood. The receptor set was obtained from a woman aged 40-49 years with COVID-19, enrolled during active disease.

Only a few counts were recorded for this clone. The chain employs TRBV4-2 and TRBJ2-7, with D perhaps TRBD1 (6 bases). CDR1 and CDR2 (germline): LGHNA, YNFKEQ. The CDR3 has 14 amino acids. Trimming cost V 2 bases and J 2 bases, with 10 bases left between them. CDR3 region: CASSQSGTTYEQYF. The DNA of the CDR3 is TGTGCCAGCAGCCAATCCGGGACAACCTACGAGCAGTACTTC.

This clone was detected only once. The chain recombines TRBV5-1 with TRBJ1-1; a possible D gene is TRBD1 (5 bases). Trimming removed 0 bases at V and 1 base at J, with 7 bases between. CDR1 and CDR2 from the germline V gene are SGHRS and YFSETQ. CDR3 length: 14 amino acids. CDR3: CASSLAGGNTEAFF. The CDR3 nucleotides are TGCGCCAGCAGCTTGGCCGGGGGGAACACTGAAGCTTTCTTT.

V and J are TRBV5-5 and TRBJ1-1; D gene uncertain. Trimming stripped 3 bases from V and 1 base from J, with 19 bases between. This CDR3 is 17 amino acids long. The germline V gene encodes CDR1 SGHKS and CDR2 YYEKEE (reference sequence). CDR3: CASSSRPTTQRNTEAFF. CDR3 nucleotides: TGTGCCAGCAGCTCCCGGCCGACAACACAGAGGAACACTGAAGCTTTCTTT.

The V gene is TRBV11-2, the J gene TRBJ1-5; TRBD1 is a possible D gene (6 bases). The germline gives CDR1 SGHAT, CDR2 FQNNGV. The CDR3 length is 13 residues. Deletions cut 6 bases from V and 5 bases from J, with 11 bases between. The CDR3 sequence: CASSREGDQPQHF. CDR3 in DNA: TGTGCCAGCAGTCGTGAGGGGGATCAGCCCCAGCATTTT.

The V gene is TRBV9, the J gene TRBJ2-2; possible D gene TRBD2, 5 bases. Germline loops: CDR1 SGDLS, CDR2 YYNGEE. The CDR3 extends over 14 amino acids. V lost 3 bases to trimming and J lost 0 bases, with 6 bases between them. This CDR3 reads CASSGTPNTGELFF. In DNA, the CDR3 is TGTGCCAGCAGCGGGACTCCGAACACCGGGGAGCTGTTTTTT. The full variable domain, in which reference TRBV9 and TRBJ2-2 provide the parts outside the CDR3, is DSGVTQTPKHLITATGQRVTLRCSPRSGDLSVYWYQQSLDQGLQFLIQYYNGEERAKGNILERFSAQQFPDLHSELNLSSLELGDSALYFCASSGTPNTGELFFGEGSRLTVL.

The V call is TRBV5-4, the J call TRBJ1-1, with 7 nucleotides matching TRBD1. Per germline, CDR1 SGHNT and CDR2 YYREEE (reference sequence). Trimming cost V 0 bases and J 3 bases; bases outside gene matches: 2. The length of the CDR3 is 14 residues. The CDR3 DNA sequence: TGTGCCAGCAGCTTGGAGGGGGCCCACACTGAAGCTTTCTTT. It encodes CASSLEGAHTEAFF.

The chain couples TRBV11-2 to TRBJ2-3; 13 positions agree with TRBD2. The CDR3 spans 17 residues. The J segment lost 5 bases and the V segment lost 5 bases, leaving 10 bases of the junction unmatched. Looked up from germline, CDR1 is SGHAT and CDR2 is FQNNGV. The CDR3 loop reads CASSPGLAGVLRDTQYF. The CDR3 nucleotides are TGTGCCAGCAGCCCAGGACTAGCGGGGGTTCTCAGAGATACGCAGTATTTT. Full variable domain (outside the CDR3, taken from reference TRBV11-2 and TRBJ2-3): EAGVAQSPRYKIIEKRQSVAFWCNPISGHATLYWYQQILGQGPKLLIQFQNNGVVDDSQLPKDRFSAERLKGVDSTLKIQPAKLEDSAVYLCASSPGLAGVLRDTQYFGPGTRLTVL.

This rearrangement joins TRBV7-3 to TRBJ2-1; 11 bases map to TRBD2. Looked up from germline, CDR1 is SGHTA and CDR2 is FQGTGA. Losses at the gene ends were 2 bases for V and 5 bases for J; bases not matched to a gene: 11. CDR3 length: 18 amino acids. CDR3 amino acids: CASSLLTGLAEDNNEQFF. CDR3 DNA sequence: TGTGCCAGCAGCTTATTAACGGGACTAGCGGAAGATAACAATGAGCAGTTCTTC.

The gene calls are TRBV5-4 and TRBJ2-7, with TRBD1 identical over 7 bases. Trimming took 2 bases from V and 0 from J; bases not matched to a gene: 5. Germline values: CDR1 SGHNT, CDR2 YYREEE (reference sequence). CDR3 length: 15 residues. The CDR3, as DNA: TGTGCCAGCAGCTTAGGGGGACAGAGCTCCTACGAGCAGTACTTC. Its protein is CASSLGGQSSYEQYF. The full variable domain, rest sourced from reference TRBV5-4 and TRBJ2-7, is ETGVTQSPTHLIKTRGQQVTLRCSSQSGHNTVSWYQQALGQGPQFIFQYYREEENGRGNFPPRFSGLQFPNYSSELNVNALELDDSALYLCASSLGGQSSYEQYFGPGTRLTVT.

This chain uses TRBV5-6 with TRBJ1-2, with D maybe TRBD1 (5 bases). Germline V gene sequence: CDR1 SGHDT, CDR2 YYEEEE. V gave up 6 bases and J gave up 3 bases, with 15 bases separating them. The CDR3 totals 14 residues. CDR3 DNA sequence: TGTGCCAGCACCGTAGGGGCCTCCGACTATGGCTACACCTTC. Translation: CASTVGASDYGYTF.

The genes are TRBV2 and TRBJ2-2; D is perhaps TRBD1 (6 bases). Per the germline V gene, CDR1 is SNHLY and CDR2 is FYNNEI. This CDR3 is built from 13 residues. Trimming took off 5 bases at V and 4 bases at J, with 8 bases between the two ends. This CDR3 reads CASSQDSTGELFF. CDR3 sequence (DNA): TGTGCCAGCAGTCAGGACAGCACCGGGGAGCTGTTTTTT.

The chain has TRBV5-5 and TRBJ1-2, with D possibly being TRBD1 (6 bases). CDR3 size: 15 residues. Germline values: CDR1 SGHKS, CDR2 YYEKEE (reference sequence). Deletions cut 3 bases from V and 8 bases from J, with 20 bases between. In DNA form, the CDR3 reads TGTGCCAGCAGCTCCTACTGGACAGCCGATCAGGGCTACACCTTC. It translates to CASSSYWTADQGYTF.

This clone occurred a few times. The gene calls are TRBV28 and TRBJ2-7; maybe TRBD1 (6 bases). The V gene's germline CDR1 is MDHEN and CDR2 SYDVKM. The CDR3 is 13 residues long. Trimming shortened V by 8 bases and J by 3 bases, and 14 bases separated the two germline ends. CDR3 loop: CASEGGSLYEQYF. CDR3 DNA: TGTGCCAGCGAAGGGGGTTCACTCTACGAGCAGTACTTC.

The chain has TRBV7-3 and TRBJ1-5; no reliable D call. Trimming shortened V by 8 bases and J by 5 bases, and 10 bases separated the two germline ends. The germline V gene has CDR1 SGHTA and CDR2 FQGTGA. The CDR3 extends over 12 amino acids. The CDR3 sequence is CASRRGHQPQHF. The CDR3 DNA follows: TGTGCCAGCCGACGGGGTCATCAGCCCCAGCATTTT.

This chain uses TRBV5-4 with TRBJ2-3; TRBD2 matches 7 bases. CDR1 and CDR2 (germline): SGHNT, YYREEE (reference sequence). The CDR3 is made up of 15 amino acids. V shed 0 bases and J 3 bases; nucleotides not matched to a gene: 4. The DNA for the CDR3 is TGTGCCAGCAGCTTGGTGGGGCGGGGGACAGATACGCAGTATTTT. Encoded protein: CASSLVGRGTDTQYF.

The V and J genes are TRBV30 and TRBJ2-2, with a possible D match to TRBD1 (5 bases). The length of the CDR3 is 13 residues. Germline values: CDR1 GTSNPN, CDR2 SVGIG (reference sequence). Trimming pared 1 base from V and 7 bases from J, leaving 10 bases between. CDR3 sequence reads: CAWSGQGHGELFF. In DNA form, the CDR3 reads TGTGCCTGGAGTGGTCAGGGCCACGGGGAGCTGTTTTTT. The whole variable domain, remainder taken from reference TRBV30 and TRBJ2-2, is SQTIHQWPATLVQPVGSPLSLECTVEGTSNPNLYWYRQAAGRGLQLLFYSVGIGQISSEVPQNLSASRPQDRQFILSSKKLLLSDSGFYLCAWSGQGHGELFFGEGSRLTVL.

This sequence joins TRBV5-8 and TRBJ1-6, with 10 bases fitting TRBD1. Unmatched junction bases numbered 2, after V lost 4 bases and J lost 4 bases. Germline loops: CDR1 SGHTS, CDR2 YDEGEE. The CDR3 has 15 amino acids. The CDR3 DNA follows: TGTGCCAGCAGCAGGGGACAGGGGTATAATTCACCCCTCCACTTT. Amino acids: CASSRGQGYNSPLHF.

This clone was observed a handful of times. The chain joins TRBV6-2 or TRBV6-3 to TRBJ2-5; possibly TRBD2 for D (6 bases). V shed 5 bases and J shed 5 bases, with 21 bases lying between them. The CDR3 spans 16 residues. Germline V gene lookup returns CDR1 MNHEY and CDR2 SVGEGT. The CDR3 DNA follows: TGTGCCAGCAGTCCCTCGGTGGGCGGGACTGTGGAGACCCAGTACTTC. Its translation: CASSPSVGGTVETQYF.

This clone was detected only a few times. The chain carries TRBV5-1 and TRBJ1-1; no clear D. The CDR3 totals 16 residues. V lost 2 bases, J lost 6 bases, and 20 bases lay in between. CDR1 is SGHRS, CDR2 YFSETQ, per germline. CDR3 protein: CASSLTAGRGSAEAFF. As DNA, the CDR3 is TGCGCCAGCAGCTTAACAGCAGGTCGTGGGAGTGCTGAAGCTTTCTTT.